This is a list of T cell receptor beta chains from one sample in a study of human T cells and chemical hapten exposure. Each CDR3 protein is one row after TCRdb ran MiXCR on the RACE reads. The sample has under 200,000 distinct CDR3 sequences, roughly 30% seen once; the top ten hold less than 3%. The source was whole blood, collected in connection with sensitization to the hapten diphenylcyclopropenone (DPC). These receptors were obtained from a woman aged 25 to 45 with alopecia areata. Some clones in this sample may be carry-over from other donors' samples. Each CDR3 is given with its conserved first and last residue. The D gene is left open where the match is weak. Clone size is shown for a subset of rows, as once, few, many or a class of expanded clone.

j_gene: TRBJ2-2; len: 11; d_gene: .; abundance: few; v_gene: TRBV5-1; CDR3nt: TGCGCCAGCAGCTTGACACGGGAGCTGTTTTTT; CDR3aa: CASSLTRELFF
j_gene: TRBJ2-5; len: 11; d_gene: .; abundance: .; v_gene: TRBV29-1; CDR3nt: TGCAGCGTCCGATCCTCAGAGACCCAGTACTTC; CDR3aa: CSVRSSETQYF
j_gene: TRBJ2-1; len: 16; d_gene: TRBD2; abundance: .; v_gene: TRBV4-1; CDR3nt: TGCGCCAGCAGCCTCCTAGCGGGGGCTCCCTACAATGAGCAGTTCTTC; CDR3aa: CASSLLAGAPYNEQFF
j_gene: TRBJ1-5; len: 13; d_gene: .; abundance: .; v_gene: TRBV10-3; CDR3nt: TGTGCCATCAATGAGAACTTGGATCAGCCCCAGCATTTT; CDR3aa: CAINENLDQPQHF
j_gene: TRBJ2-3; len: 16; d_gene: TRBD1; abundance: few; v_gene: TRBV5-1; CDR3nt: TGCGCCAGCAGCACGGGACAGGGGAGAGGAACAGATACGCAGTATTTT; CDR3aa: CASSTGQGRGTDTQYF
j_gene: TRBJ1-5; len: 16; d_gene: .; abundance: few; v_gene: TRBV12-3/TRBV12-4; CDR3nt: TGTGCCAGCAGTTTAGCTGCGGGCTATAGCAATCAGCCCCAGCATTTT; CDR3aa: CASSLAAGYSNQPQHF
j_gene: TRBJ2-5; len: 13; d_gene: .; abundance: .; v_gene: TRBV20-1; CDR3nt: TGCAGTGCTAGACGGGAGACACAAGAGACCCAGTACTTC; CDR3aa: CSARRETQETQYF
j_gene: TRBJ1-1; len: 14; d_gene: .; abundance: few; v_gene: TRBV4-1; CDR3nt: TGCGCCAGCAGTTTCGGGCCATCGAACACTGAAGCTTTCTTT; CDR3aa: CASSFGPSNTEAFF
j_gene: TRBJ2-7; len: 14; d_gene: TRBD1; abundance: .; v_gene: TRBV28; CDR3nt: TGTGCCAGCAGTTTCGTACAGGGGTACTACGAGCAGTACTTC; CDR3aa: CASSFVQGYYEQYF
j_gene: TRBJ2-7; len: 15; d_gene: .; abundance: .; v_gene: TRBV21-1; CDR3nt: TGTGCCAGCAGCAAAGCTGGGGACCGGCCCTACGAGCAGTACTTC; CDR3aa: CASSKAGDRPYEQYF
j_gene: TRBJ1-2; len: 13; d_gene: .; abundance: few; v_gene: TRBV29-1; CDR3nt: TGCAGCGTTGGACAAGACGCTAACTATGGCTACACCTTC; CDR3aa: CSVGQDANYGYTF
j_gene: TRBJ1-5; len: 17; d_gene: TRBD1; abundance: few; v_gene: TRBV20-1; CDR3nt: TGCAGTGCGACTGATACAGGGGGCGATTTTAGCAATCAGCCCCAGCATTTT; CDR3aa: CSATDTGGDFSNQPQHF
j_gene: TRBJ2-7; len: 15; d_gene: TRBD1; abundance: .; v_gene: TRBV7-8; CDR3nt: TGTGCCAGCAGCCCGGACAGGGGCCCAGCCTACGAGCAGTACTTC; CDR3aa: CASSPDRGPAYEQYF
j_gene: TRBJ1-1; len: 14; d_gene: .; abundance: .; v_gene: TRBV20-1; CDR3nt: TGCAGTGCTAGAGATGAGGGACGATCCCCCGAAGCTTTCTTT; CDR3aa: CSARDEGRSPEAFF
j_gene: TRBJ2-7; len: 13; d_gene: TRBD1; abundance: few; v_gene: TRBV29-1; CDR3nt: TGCAGCGCGCAAACAGACAGGGTTTTCGAGCAGTACTTC; CDR3aa: CSAQTDRVFEQYF
j_gene: TRBJ2-7; len: 12; d_gene: .; abundance: .; v_gene: TRBV10-3; CDR3nt: TGTGCCATCAGCGGGAATGCCTACGAGCAGTACTTC; CDR3aa: CAISGNAYEQYF
j_gene: TRBJ2-1; len: 13; d_gene: .; abundance: .; v_gene: TRBV7-2; CDR3nt: TGTGCCAGCAGCCCCGGGTCTAACAATGAGCAGTTCTTC; CDR3aa: CASSPGSNNEQFF
j_gene: TRBJ2-2; len: 15; d_gene: .; abundance: few; v_gene: TRBV28; CDR3nt: TGTGCCAGCAGCCCAGGGGCCAAGACTACCGGGGAGCTGTTTTTT; CDR3aa: CASSPGAKTTGELFF
j_gene: TRBJ1-2; len: 11; d_gene: .; abundance: .; v_gene: TRBV5-5; CDR3nt: TGTGCCAGCGGGCAGAACTATGGCTACACCTTC; CDR3aa: CASGQNYGYTF
j_gene: TRBJ1-1; len: 15; d_gene: TRBD1; abundance: few; v_gene: TRBV15; CDR3nt: TGTGCCACCAGCACAGCGGGACAGGGGGCGACTGAAGCTTTCTTT; CDR3aa: CATSTAGQGATEAFF
j_gene: TRBJ2-7; len: 12; d_gene: .; abundance: few; v_gene: TRBV28; CDR3nt: TGTGCCAGCAGTTTGGGCCGATACGAGCAGTACTTC; CDR3aa: CASSLGRYEQYF
j_gene: TRBJ1-5; len: 16; d_gene: .; abundance: .; v_gene: TRBV28; CDR3nt: TGTGCCAGCAGTTTGTCGCTTACTTATAGCAATCAGCCCCAGCATTTT; CDR3aa: CASSLSLTYSNQPQHF
j_gene: TRBJ2-5; len: 12; d_gene: .; abundance: .; v_gene: TRBV6-5; CDR3nt: TGTGCCAGCAGGACTCTCCAAGAGACCCAGTACTTC; CDR3aa: CASRTLQETQYF
j_gene: TRBJ1-4; len: 17; d_gene: .; abundance: .; v_gene: TRBV7-2; CDR3nt: TGTGCCAGCAGCCCACAACAAGAGAAAAGCTCGAGTGAAAAACTGTTTTTT; CDR3aa: CASSPQQEKSSSEKLFF
j_gene: TRBJ1-3; len: 17; d_gene: TRBD1; abundance: few; v_gene: TRBV28; CDR3nt: TGTGCCAGCAGCCCCGGGACAGGGGGGAGCTCTGGAAACACCATATATTTT; CDR3aa: CASSPGTGGSSGNTIYF
j_gene: TRBJ2-2; len: 14; d_gene: .; abundance: .; v_gene: TRBV7-9; CDR3nt: TGTGCCAGCAGGGATGTTAGGCCCACCGGGGAGCTGTTTTTT; CDR3aa: CASRDVRPTGELFF
j_gene: TRBJ1-1; len: 16; d_gene: TRBD1; abundance: few; v_gene: TRBV5-8; CDR3nt: TGTGCCAGCAGCGCTAGGACAGGGAGGAGACCCACTGAAGCTTTCTTT; CDR3aa: CASSARTGRRPTEAFF
j_gene: TRBJ2-1; len: 17; d_gene: .; abundance: .; v_gene: TRBV7-2; CDR3nt: TGTGCCAGCAGCAGCCGGCCGTGGAGATCCTTCTACAATGAGCAGTTCTTC; CDR3aa: CASSSRPWRSFYNEQFF
j_gene: TRBJ2-1; len: 14; d_gene: TRBD2; abundance: .; v_gene: TRBV28; CDR3nt: TGTGCCAGCAGGAAGACTAGCGGCTACAATGAGCAGTTCTTC; CDR3aa: CASRKTSGYNEQFF
j_gene: TRBJ2-1; len: 15; d_gene: .; abundance: few; v_gene: TRBV27; CDR3nt: TGTGCCAGCAGTTTAATAGCCCCACAGCACAATGAGCAGTTCTTC; CDR3aa: CASSLIAPQHNEQFF
j_gene: TRBJ2-2; len: 17; d_gene: .; abundance: few; v_gene: TRBV11-2; CDR3nt: TGTGCCAGCAGCTTAGACCCACAGGGCTCGAACACCGGGGAGCTGTTTTTT; CDR3aa: CASSLDPQGSNTGELFF
j_gene: TRBJ2-1; len: 14; d_gene: TRBD1; abundance: .; v_gene: TRBV7-9; CDR3nt: TGTGCCAGCAGCGACCGGGACAGAAACACTGAGCAGTTCTTC; CDR3aa: CASSDRDRNTEQFF
j_gene: TRBJ2-5; len: 12; d_gene: .; abundance: many; v_gene: TRBV6-5; CDR3nt: TGTGCCAGCAGTTACGGTAAAGAGACCCAGTACTTC; CDR3aa: CASSYGKETQYF
j_gene: TRBJ2-3; len: 15; d_gene: TRBD2; abundance: few; v_gene: TRBV5-1; CDR3nt: TGCGCCAGCAGCTTGGTACCTAGCGGGAGTCCCACGCAGTATTTT; CDR3aa: CASSLVPSGSPTQYF
j_gene: TRBJ1-4; len: 16; d_gene: TRBD1; abundance: many; v_gene: TRBV28; CDR3nt: TGTGCCAGCAGTTCCCCGGGACAGGGGCATGGTGAAAAACTGTTTTTT; CDR3aa: CASSSPGQGHGEKLFF
j_gene: TRBJ2-2; len: 13; d_gene: .; abundance: few; v_gene: TRBV29-1; CDR3nt: TGCAGCGTTCACGGTGATGGGGCCGGGGAGCTGTTTTTT; CDR3aa: CSVHGDGAGELFF
j_gene: TRBJ2-6; len: 15; d_gene: .; abundance: .; v_gene: TRBV9; CDR3nt: TGTGCCAGCAGCGTAGTGGGGGATGGGGCCAACGTCCTGACTTTC; CDR3aa: CASSVVGDGANVLTF
j_gene: TRBJ2-5; len: 11; d_gene: TRBD1; abundance: .; v_gene: TRBV28; CDR3nt: TGTGCCGCCGGACAGGAAGAGACCCAGTACTTC; CDR3aa: CAAGQEETQYF
j_gene: TRBJ2-3; len: 14; d_gene: TRBD2; abundance: few; v_gene: TRBV19; CDR3nt: TGTGCCAGTAGTATAACGGGGGGTTGGGATACGCAGTATTTT; CDR3aa: CASSITGGWDTQYF
j_gene: TRBJ2-7; len: 15; d_gene: TRBD1; abundance: few; v_gene: TRBV4-3; CDR3nt: TGCGCCAGCAGCCGGGGACAGGGGGCGCCCTACGAGCAGTACTTC; CDR3aa: CASSRGQGAPYEQYF